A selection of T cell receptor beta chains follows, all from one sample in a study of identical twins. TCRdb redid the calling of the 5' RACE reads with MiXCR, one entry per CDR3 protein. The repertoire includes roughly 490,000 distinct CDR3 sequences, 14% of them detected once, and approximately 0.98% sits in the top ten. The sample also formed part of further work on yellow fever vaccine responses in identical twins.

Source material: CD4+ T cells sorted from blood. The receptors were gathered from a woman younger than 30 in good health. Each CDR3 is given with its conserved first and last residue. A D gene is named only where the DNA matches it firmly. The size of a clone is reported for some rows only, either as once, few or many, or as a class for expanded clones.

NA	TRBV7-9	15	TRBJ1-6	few	CASSLEGTVNSPLHF	TGTGCCAGCAGCTTAGAGGGGACGGTAAATTCACCCCTCCACTTT
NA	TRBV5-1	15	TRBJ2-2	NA	CASASDGPGTGELFF	TGCGCCAGCGCCTCAGACGGGCCGGGCACCGGGGAGCTGTTTTTT
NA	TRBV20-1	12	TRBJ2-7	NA	CSAKFISYEQYF	TGCAGTGCTAAGTTTATCTCCTACGAGCAGTACTTC
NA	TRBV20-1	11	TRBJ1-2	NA	CSARQVYGYTF	TGCAGTGCTAGACAGGTCTATGGCTACACCTTC
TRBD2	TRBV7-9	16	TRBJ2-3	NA	CASSTMTSTRTDTQYF	TGTGCCAGCAGCACCATGACTAGCACCCGCACAGATACGCAGTATTTT
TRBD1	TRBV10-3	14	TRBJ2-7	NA	CAVARDRGSYEQYF	TGTGCCGTCGCTCGGGACAGGGGATCCTACGAGCAGTACTTC
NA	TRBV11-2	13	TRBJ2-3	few	CASSEGDTDTQYF	TGTGCCAGCAGTGAGGGGGACACAGATACGCAGTATTTT
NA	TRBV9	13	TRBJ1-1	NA	CASSPVGNTEAFF	TGTGCCAGCAGCCCTGTCGGGAACACTGAAGCTTTCTTT
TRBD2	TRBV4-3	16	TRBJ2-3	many	CASSQDGGGGTDTQYF	TGCGCCAGCAGCCAAGATGGCGGGGGGGGCACAGATACGCAGTATTTT
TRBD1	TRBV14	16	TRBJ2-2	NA	CASSQYDRGYTGELFF	TGTGCCAGCAGCCAATACGACAGGGGATACACCGGGGAGCTGTTTTTT
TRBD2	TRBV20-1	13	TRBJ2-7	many	CSAGLAGVYEQYF	TGCAGTGCAGGACTAGCGGGGGTCTACGAGCAGTACTTC
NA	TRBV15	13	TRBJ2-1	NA	CATSREYLQKQFF	TGTGCCACCAGCAGAGAGTACCTACAGAAGCAGTTCTTC
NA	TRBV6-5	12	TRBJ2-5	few	CATTDKSETQYF	TGTGCCACCACTGACAAAAGTGAGACCCAGTACTTC
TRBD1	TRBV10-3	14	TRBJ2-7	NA	CAISESPRGLEQYF	TGTGCCATCAGTGAGTCGCCCAGGGGGTTGGAGCAGTACTTC
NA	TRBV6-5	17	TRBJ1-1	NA	CASSYRVLRGSGTEAFF	TGTGCCAGCAGTTACAGGGTCCTCAGGGGCAGTGGTACTGAAGCTTTCTTT
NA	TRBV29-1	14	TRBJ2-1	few	CSVPYPGPYNEQFF	TGCAGCGTCCCCTACCCAGGTCCCTACAATGAGCAGTTCTTC
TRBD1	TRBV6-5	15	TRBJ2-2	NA	CASSSRQGYTGELFF	TGTGCCAGCAGTTCGCGACAGGGCTACACCGGGGAGCTGTTTTTT
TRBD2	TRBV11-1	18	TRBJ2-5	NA	CASSFPHGTSGRRETQYF	TGTGCCAGCAGCTTCCCTCACGGGACTAGCGGGAGGCGCGAGACCCAGTACTTC
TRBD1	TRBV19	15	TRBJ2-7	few	CASSNGQASSYEQYF	TGTGCCAGTAGTAACGGACAGGCTAGCTCCTACGAGCAGTACTTC
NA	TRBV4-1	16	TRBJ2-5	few	CASSRVSGAYQETQYF	TGCGCCAGCAGCCGCGTTAGCGGCGCTTACCAAGAGACCCAGTACTTC
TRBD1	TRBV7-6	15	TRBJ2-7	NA	CASSLDTGARYEQYF	TGTGCCAGCAGCTTAGATACAGGGGCCAGGTACGAGCAGTACTTC
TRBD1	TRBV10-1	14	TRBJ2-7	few	CASSETGGSEEQYF	TGCGCCAGCAGTGAGACAGGGGGATCCGAAGAGCAGTACTTC
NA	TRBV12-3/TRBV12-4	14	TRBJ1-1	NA	CASSSRDGGTEAFF	TGTGCCAGCAGTTCCCGGGACGGCGGCACTGAAGCTTTCTTT
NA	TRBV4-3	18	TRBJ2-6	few	CASSQGPTAGPGANVLTF	TGCGCCAGCAGCCAAGGACCCACCGCTGGCCCCGGGGCCAACGTCCTGACTTTC
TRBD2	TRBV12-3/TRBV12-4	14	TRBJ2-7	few	CASGRTSAIYEQYF	TGTGCCAGCGGAAGGACTAGCGCGATCTACGAGCAGTACTTC
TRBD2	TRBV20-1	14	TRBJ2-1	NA	CSARETSGYNEQFF	TGCAGTGCTAGGGAGACTAGCGGATACAATGAGCAGTTCTTC
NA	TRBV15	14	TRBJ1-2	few	CATSTDRRSIGYTF	TGTGCCACCAGCACAGACAGGCGGTCGATTGGCTACACCTTC
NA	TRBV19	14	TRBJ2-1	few	CASNQGYENNEQFF	TGTGCCAGTAATCAGGGGTATGAAAACAATGAGCAGTTCTTC
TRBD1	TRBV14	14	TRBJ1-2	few	CATPDRTINYGYTF	TGTGCCACTCCGGACAGGACGATTAACTATGGCTACACCTTC
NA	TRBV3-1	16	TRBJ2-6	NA	CASSQVAASGANVLTF	TGTGCCAGCAGCCAAGTTGCGGCCTCCGGGGCCAACGTCCTGACTTTC
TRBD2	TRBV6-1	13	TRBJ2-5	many	CASRRTSGETQYF	TGTGCCAGCAGGAGGACTAGCGGAGAGACCCAGTACTTC
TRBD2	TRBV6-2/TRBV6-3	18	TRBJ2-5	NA	CASSYSYGLAGAEETQYF	TGTGCCAGCAGTTACTCGTACGGCCTAGCGGGGGCCGAAGAGACCCAGTACTTC
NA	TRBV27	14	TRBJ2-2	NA	CASLGGGNTGELFF	TGTGCCAGCCTGGGTGGGGGGAACACCGGGGAGCTGTTTTTT
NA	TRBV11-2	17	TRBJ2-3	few	CASRKGRGQGKTDTQYF	TGTGCCAGCAGGAAGGGGAGGGGGCAGGGGAAAACAGATACGCAGTATTTT
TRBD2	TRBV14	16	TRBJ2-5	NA	CASSQGSSGTEETQYF	TGTGCCAGCAGCCAAGGTTCTAGCGGGACGGAGGAGACCCAGTACTTC
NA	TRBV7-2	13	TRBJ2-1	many	CASSLELRREQFF	TGTGCCAGCAGCTTAGAACTCCGTAGGGAGCAGTTCTTC
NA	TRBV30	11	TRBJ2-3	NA	CAWLATDTQYF	TGTGCCTGGCTAGCGACAGATACGCAGTATTTT
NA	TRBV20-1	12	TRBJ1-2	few	CSATLTGYGYTF	TGCAGTGCTACGTTGACAGGCTATGGCTACACCTTC
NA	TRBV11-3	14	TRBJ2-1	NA	CASSLSPAGQEQFF	TGTGCCAGCAGCTTATCCCCAGCGGGACAAGAGCAGTTCTTC
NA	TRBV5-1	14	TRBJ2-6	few	CASSTTSGANVLTF	TGCGCCAGCAGTACTACCTCTGGGGCCAACGTCCTGACTTTC
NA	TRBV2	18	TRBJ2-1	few	CASSDGSSTRRIPNEQFF	TGTGCCAGCAGTGATGGCAGTTCCACTCGACGTATTCCTAATGAGCAGTTCTTC
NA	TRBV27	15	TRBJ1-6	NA	CASKRGAGVNSPLHF	TGTGCCAGCAAAAGGGGGGCAGGGGTAAATTCACCCCTCCACTTT